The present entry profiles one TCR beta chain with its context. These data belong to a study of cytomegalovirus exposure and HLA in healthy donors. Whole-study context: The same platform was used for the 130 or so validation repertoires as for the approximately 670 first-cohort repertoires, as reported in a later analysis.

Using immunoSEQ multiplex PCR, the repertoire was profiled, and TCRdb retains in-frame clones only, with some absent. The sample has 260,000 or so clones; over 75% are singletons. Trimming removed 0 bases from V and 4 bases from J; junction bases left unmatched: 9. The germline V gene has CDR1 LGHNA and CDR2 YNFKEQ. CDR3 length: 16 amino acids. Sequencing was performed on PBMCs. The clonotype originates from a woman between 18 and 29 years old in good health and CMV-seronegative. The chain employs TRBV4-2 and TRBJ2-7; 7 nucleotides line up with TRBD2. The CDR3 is CASSQEESAGTYEQYF. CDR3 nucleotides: TGTGCCAGCAGCCAAGAGGAATCAGCGGGAACTTACGAGCAGTACTTC.